The 27 T cell receptor beta chains below were found in one sample sequenced in a study of blood T cell repertoires in COVID-19. Some clones are missing from TCRdb's copy, which holds only in-frame ones; the method was immunoSEQ multiplex PCR. The repertoire has approximately 75,000 clones, 75% to 90% of them found once; the top ten carry just under 0.6%. Specimen: peripheral blood. These receptors were collected from a man aged 55 to 70 with acute or convalescent COVID-19.

This chain uses TRBV11-2 with TRBJ1-5; TRBD1 is a possible D gene (5 bases). V lost 1 base to trimming and J lost 6 bases, with 19 bases between them. Germline V gene sequence: CDR1 SGHAT, CDR2 FQNNGV. CDR3 length: 17 residues. Here the CDR3 reads CASSLAARQLGCQPQHF. As DNA, the CDR3 is TGTGCCAGCAGCTTAGCCGCCAGACAGTTAGGGTGTCAGCCCCAGCATTTT.

The genes are TRBV9 and TRBJ2-1, with D tentatively TRBD1 (6 bases). The V and J ends lost 4 bases and 0 bases respectively, with 11 bases between them. This CDR3 is 15 amino acids long. Germline V gene data show CDR1 as SGDLS and CDR2 as YYNGEE. CDR3 protein: CASSITTGSYNEQFF. The CDR3 DNA sequence: TGTGCCAGCAGCATCACGACAGGCTCCTACAATGAGCAGTTCTTC. The full variable domain, with the rest looked up from reference TRBV9 and TRBJ2-1, is DSGVTQTPKHLITATGQRVTLRCSPRSGDLSVYWYQQSLDQGLQFLIQYYNGEERAKGNILERFSAQQFPDLHSELNLSSLELGDSALYFCASSITTGSYNEQFFGPGTRLTVL.

The CDR3 spells CASSWTIGGEKLFF. In DNA, the CDR3 is TGTGCCAGCAGTTGGACAATCGGGGGTGAAAAACTGTTTTTT. The chain is built from TRBV28 and TRBJ1-4; D perhaps matches TRBD1 (5 bases). V was trimmed by 4 bases and J by 7 bases, leaving 13 bases between them. This CDR3 is 14 amino acids long. Germline-derived CDR1 and CDR2 are MDHEN and SYDVKM.

The J gene is TRBJ2-3, the V gene TRBV9, with a weak D call TRBD2 (6 bases). Germline CDR1 SGDLS, CDR2 YYNGEE. V was clipped by 6 bases and J by 6 bases, with 14 bases between them. The CDR3 covers 13 residues. This CDR3 reads CASNYRDLDTQYF. CDR3 bases: TGTGCCAGCAACTACCGGGACTTGGATACGCAGTATTTT. Filled out from reference TRBV9 and TRBJ2-3, the complete variable domain reads DSGVTQTPKHLITATGQRVTLRCSPRSGDLSVYWYQQSLDQGLQFLIQYYNGEERAKGNILERFSAQQFPDLHSELNLSSLELGDSALYFCASNYRDLDTQYFGPGTRLTVL.

The V and J genes are TRBV9 and TRBJ2-2; TRBD1 matches 8 bases. CDR1 and CDR2 (germline): SGDLS, YYNGEE. The CDR3 runs to 16 residues. The J segment lost 5 bases and the V segment lost 3 bases, leaving 9 bases of the junction unmatched. The CDR3 nucleotides read TGTGCCAGCAGCGCTTCGGACAGGGTCACAACCGGGGAGCTGTTTTTT. Translated: CASSASDRVTTGELFF. The variable domain in full, with the rest retrieved from reference TRBV9 and TRBJ2-2, is DSGVTQTPKHLITATGQRVTLRCSPRSGDLSVYWYQQSLDQGLQFLIQYYNGEERAKGNILERFSAQQFPDLHSELNLSSLELGDSALYFCASSASDRVTTGELFFGEGSRLTVL.

The sample holds one count of this clone. This chain uses TRBV15 with TRBJ2-7; 13 bases are a match to TRBD2. This CDR3 spans 19 amino acids. CDR1 is LNHNV, CDR2 YYDKDF, per germline (reference sequence). V lost 0 bases to trimming and J lost 2 bases; unmatched junction nucleotides: 10. The CDR3 bases are TGTGCCACCAGCAGAGATAACCCGACTAGCGGGAGGACCACCTACGAGCAGTACTTC. This gives the protein CATSRDNPTSGRTTYEQYF.

CDR3 sequence reads: CASSWTGRYEQYF. The CDR3 DNA sequence: TGTGCCAGCAGTTGGACAGGGCGCTACGAGCAGTACTTC. The rearrangement joins TRBV12-3 or TRBV12-4 to TRBJ2-7; 8 bases map to TRBD1. V shed 4 bases and J 3 bases; nucleotides not matched to a gene: 2. This CDR3 is 13 amino acids long.

V usage is TRBV5-1 and J usage is TRBJ2-7; no clear D. The V end lost 0 bases, the J end lost 6 bases, and 16 bases lay between the germline ends. Germline V gene data show CDR1 as SGHRS and CDR2 as YFSETQ. There are 15 residues in the CDR3. CDR3 sequence: CASSLGGPSGGEQYF. CDR3 coding DNA: TGCGCCAGCAGCTTGGGTGGGCCCAGTGGTGGCGAGCAGTACTTC.

This chain links TRBV5-1 with TRBJ2-5, with 10 bases fitting TRBD1. J was trimmed by 4 bases and V by 1 base; bases with no gene match: 7. Germline V gene lookup returns CDR1 SGHRS and CDR2 YFSETQ. The CDR3 length is 16 residues. CDR3 residues: CASSLHGTGVVETQYF. CDR3 bases: TGCGCCAGCAGCTTGCACGGGACAGGGGTAGTAGAGACCCAGTACTTC.

V and J are TRBV27 and TRBJ1-5; 8 bases are a match to TRBD1. CDR3 size: 18 residues. Germline CDR1 is MNHEY and CDR2 is SMNVEV (reference sequence). V dropped 3 bases and J dropped 5; count of bases not matched to a gene: 15. The CDR3 nucleotides read TGTGCCAGCAGTTTCTCTTGGGGGCAGGGGGCCCCAGATCAGCCCCAGCATTTT. It codes for CASSFSWGQGAPDQPQHF.

This clone has only a few counts. The V call is TRBV9, the J call TRBJ1-1; D unclear. Germline CDR1 SGDLS, CDR2 YYNGEE. Trimming pared 4 bases from V and 1 base from J, leaving 14 bases between. This CDR3 has 15 amino acids. The CDR3 coding sequence is TGTGCCAGCAGCACACATCAAGAGGGGAACACTGAAGCTTTCTTT. Residues: CASSTHQEGNTEAFF. The entire variable domain, with the rest obtained from reference TRBV9 and TRBJ1-1, is as follows: DSGVTQTPKHLITATGQRVTLRCSPRSGDLSVYWYQQSLDQGLQFLIQYYNGEERAKGNILERFSAQQFPDLHSELNLSSLELGDSALYFCASSTHQEGNTEAFFGQGTRLTVV.

The chain carries TRBV27 and TRBJ2-7, with D perhaps TRBD1 (8 bases). Trimming cost V 6 bases and J 3 bases, with 15 bases left between them. The germline V gene encodes CDR1 MNHEY and CDR2 SMNVEV (reference sequence). The CDR3 spans 14 residues. CDR3 nucleotide sequence: TGTGCCAGCAGCTCAACAGGGGGGGACTACGAGCAGTACTTC. Translation gives CASSSTGGDYEQYF.

This clone has just a few counts. The chain recombines TRBV21-1 with TRBJ2-7; TRBD2 reflects the table's D call only, with no check against the DNA. TRBV21-1 is a pseudogene. CDR3 size: 18 residues. The CDR3 loop reads CASSTGGRLSTYIYEQYF. CDR3 DNA: TGTGCCAGCAGCACGGGGGGAAGACTCTCTACCTACATCTACGAGCAGTACTTC.

This chain joins TRBV7-9 and TRBJ2-7, with D possibly TRBD2 on 5 matching bases. Trimming shortened V by 3 bases and J by 5 bases, and 14 bases separated the two germline ends. Looked up from germline, CDR1 is SEHNR and CDR2 is FQNEAQ (reference sequence). The CDR3 extends over 14 amino acids. CDR3 DNA: TGTGCCAGCAGCTTGGCGTTAGCGCTCAACGAGCAGTACTTC. Translated: CASSLALALNEQYF.

The genes are TRBV5-1 and TRBJ2-5; 11 bases are a match to TRBD2. The CDR3 sequence is 15 residues long. CDR1 is SGHRS and CDR2 is YFSETQ in the germline V gene. V lost 5 bases, J lost 0 bases, and 3 bases stayed unmatched. The CDR3 DNA reads as TGCGCCAGCAGTCGGGGACTAGCGGACCAAGAGACCCAGTACTTC. Translating gives CASSRGLADQETQYF. Looking up the rest from reference TRBV5-1 and TRBJ2-5 gives the full variable domain: KAGVTQTPRYLIKTRGQQVTLSCSPISGHRSVSWYQQTPGQGLQFLFEYFSETQRNKGNFPGRFSGRQFSNSRSEMNVSTLELGDSALYLCASSRGLADQETQYFGPGTRLLVL.

The chain uses TRBV7-9 and TRBJ2-2; D may be TRBD1 (6 bases). CDR3 length equals 19 residues. V lost 1 base and J lost 2, with 20 bases in between. Germline V gene lookup returns CDR1 SEHNR and CDR2 FQNEAQ (reference sequence). Here the CDR3 DNA reads TGTGCCAGCAGCTTAGTAGGAACAACAGGGATCCAAAACACCGGGGAGCTGTTTTTT. It specifies CASSLVGTTGIQNTGELFF. Combining the CDR3 with reference TRBV7-9 and TRBJ2-2 gives the whole variable domain DTGVSQNPRHKITKRGQNVTFRCDPISEHNRLYWYRQTLGQGPEFLTYFQNEAQLEKSRLLSDRFSAERPKGSFSTLEIQRTEQGDSAMYLCASSLVGTTGIQNTGELFFGEGSRLTVL.

CDR3 nucleotides: TGTGCCAGCAGAAAACAGGGGGCGGATGGCTACACCTTC. Translated, it gives CASRKQGADGYTF. The chain has TRBV28 and TRBJ1-2; 9 positions match TRBD1. Losses at the gene ends were 6 bases for V and 6 bases for J; bases not matched to a gene: 5. This CDR3 has 13 amino acids. Germline V gene sequence: CDR1 MDHEN, CDR2 SYDVKM.

The V gene is TRBV25-1, the J gene TRBJ2-5, with 8 nucleotides matching TRBD1. CDR3 length equals 13 residues. Germline lookup yields CDR1 MGHDK and CDR2 SYGVNS. J was trimmed by 7 bases and V by 5 bases; bases with no gene match: 6. The CDR3 DNA reads TGTGCCAGCAGTTGGAGACAGGGGTCGACCCAGTACTTC. Encoded protein: CASSWRQGSTQYF.

The V and J genes are TRBV5-1 and TRBJ1-4; TRBD1 matches at 7 bases. Germline CDR1 SGHRS, CDR2 YFSETQ. The CDR3 is 14 amino acids. V lost 3 bases and J lost 3; bases outside the gene matches: 2. The chain's CDR3 is CASSSGTANEKLFF. The CDR3, as DNA: TGCGCCAGCAGCTCCGGGACAGCTAATGAAAAACTGTTTTTT.

This clone was seen just once. The chain carries TRBV9 and TRBJ2-5; 8 nucleotides line up with TRBD1. Germline lookup yields CDR1 SGDLS and CDR2 YYNGEE. V lost 4 bases and J lost 1; bases outside the gene matches: 9. This CDR3 region has 16 residues. This CDR3 is CASSKGTGNPQETQYF. As DNA, the CDR3 is TGTGCCAGCAGCAAGGGGACAGGCAATCCCCAAGAGACCCAGTACTTC.

The V and J genes are TRBV5-4 and TRBJ2-5; D not certain. V was shortened by 4 bases and J by 2 bases, with 12 bases between the two germline ends. The CDR3 has 14 amino acids. Germline CDR1 SGHNT, CDR2 YYREEE (reference sequence). CDR3 DNA sequence: TGTGCCAGCAGCAGCACGTCATCACAAGAGACCCAGTACTTC. This translates into CASSSTSSQETQYF.

The genes are TRBV3-1 (or the pseudogene TRBV3-2) and TRBJ1-5; no clear D. The germline gives CDR1 LGHDT, CDR2 YNNKEL (reference sequence). This CDR3 contains 14 residues. V gave up 1 base and J gave up 5 bases, with 9 bases separating them. For the CDR3, the DNA is TGTGCCAGCAGCCAAGCGTTGGGAGATCAGCCCCAGCATTTT. Amino acid sequence: CASSQALGDQPQHF.

The V call is TRBV5-1, the J call TRBJ1-2, with 7 bases identical to TRBD1. V gave up 6 bases and J gave up 2 bases; unmatched junction bases: 10. From germline, CDR1 is SGHRS and CDR2 YFSETQ. The CDR3 length is 15 residues. The CDR3 DNA sequence: TGCGCCAGCACTCAAACTTCGGGACAGAACTATGGCTACACCTTC. Encoded protein: CASTQTSGQNYGYTF.

This clone came up once. This chain joins TRBV20-1 and TRBJ1-2, with a tentative D call TRBD1 (6 bases). This CDR3 comprises 11 residues. The germline gives CDR1 DFQATT, CDR2 SNEGSKA (reference sequence). The ends were cut back, 6 bases at V and 4 bases at J, with 9 bases in the middle. Written as DNA, the CDR3 is TGCAGTGCCTTGACAGGCTATGGCTACACCTTC. It specifies CSALTGYGYTF.

A few counts support this clone. V and J are TRBV19 and TRBJ1-2, with D unresolved. The CDR3 loop spans 12 amino acids. The V end lost 11 bases, the J end lost 5 bases, and 15 bases lay between the germline ends. CDR1 and CDR2 from the germline V gene are LNHDA and SQIVND (reference sequence). In DNA form, the CDR3 reads TGTGCCGGCCGCGGGGATGAGTATGGCTACACCTTC. Amino acids: CAGRGDEYGYTF.

This chain joins TRBV19 and TRBJ2-3, with 7 bases that match TRBD2. J was trimmed by 1 base and V by 6 bases; bases with no gene match: 7. This CDR3 region has 15 residues. Germline V gives CDR1 LNHDA, CDR2 SQIVND (reference sequence). The CDR3 region is CASSLLAAGTDTQYF. The CDR3, as DNA: TGTGCCAGTAGCCTTCTAGCGGCCGGCACAGATACGCAGTATTTT.

J is TRBJ1-1 and V is TRBV5-4; 8 bases are a match to TRBD1. The CDR3 spans 15 residues. V dropped 3 bases and J dropped 7; count of bases not matched to a gene: 11. Germline V gene lookup returns CDR1 SGHNT and CDR2 YYREEE (reference sequence). CDR3 in amino acids: CASSSSGTGKIEAFF. The CDR3 DNA is TGTGCCAGCAGCTCCTCCGGGACAGGCAAAATTGAAGCTTTCTTT.